This TCR beta chain appears in the sequencing data of a study of blood T cell repertoires in COVID-19. Clones were sequenced by immunoSEQ multiplex PCR, and TCRdb holds only the in-frame ones, with some missing. The sample consists of around 150,000 clones, about 85% of them appearing once. The length of the CDR3 is 14 residues. The germline V and J ends were trimmed by 6 bases and 0 bases, with 9 bases remaining between them. Germline V gene sequence: CDR1 MNHEY, CDR2 SVGAGI. The specimen sequenced was peripheral blood. This sequence joins TRBV6-5 and TRBJ1-5, with D hard to call. The sequence was collected from a man younger than 30 with acute or convalescent COVID-19. In nucleotides, the CDR3 is TGTGCCAGCAGAACACCGAATAGCAATCAGCCCCAGCATTTT. Its protein product is CASRTPNSNQPQHF.